This TCR beta chain was sequenced for a study of cytomegalovirus exposure and HLA in healthy donors. The CDR3 is 15 residues long. Germline-derived CDR1 and CDR2 are LGHNA and YSLEER. The V and J ends lost 1 base and 7 bases respectively, with 11 bases between them. Study-level results: Across donors, most TCRs were seen rarely, yet some public ones were widespread.

The PCR used 60 Vbeta and 13 Jbeta primers. Sequencing used immunoSEQ multiplex PCR; TCRdb keeps in-frame clones, though not all of them. Among around 61,000 clones listed, 80% to 90% were seen once. Regarding this clone: Its antigen is not identified.

The receptor's source is a man aged 25-40 years in good health and CMV-seropositive. The sequencing sample was made of PBMCs. The genes are TRBV4-3 and TRBJ1-6; D gene ambiguous. The CDR3 coding sequence is TGCGCCAGCAGCCAAGCGGGTCATGGCAATTCACCCCTCCACTTT. The encoded protein is CASSQAGHGNSPLHF.